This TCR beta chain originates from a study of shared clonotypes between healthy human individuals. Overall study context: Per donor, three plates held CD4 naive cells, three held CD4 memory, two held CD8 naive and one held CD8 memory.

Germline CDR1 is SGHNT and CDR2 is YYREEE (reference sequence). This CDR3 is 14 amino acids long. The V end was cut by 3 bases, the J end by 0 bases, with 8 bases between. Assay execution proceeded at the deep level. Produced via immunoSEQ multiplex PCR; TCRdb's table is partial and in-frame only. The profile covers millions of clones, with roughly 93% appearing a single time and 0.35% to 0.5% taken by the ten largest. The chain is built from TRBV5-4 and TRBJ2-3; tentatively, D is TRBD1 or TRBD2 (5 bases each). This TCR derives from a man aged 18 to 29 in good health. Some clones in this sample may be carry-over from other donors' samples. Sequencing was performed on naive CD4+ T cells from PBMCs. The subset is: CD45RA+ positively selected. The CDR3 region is CASSSWDSTDTQYF. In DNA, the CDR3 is TGTGCCAGCAGCTCCTGGGACAGCACAGATACGCAGTATTTT.